What follows are 3 T cell receptor beta chains derived from one specimen sequenced in a study of T cell repertoires in cytomegalovirus infection. TCRdb called the reads again in MiXCR, with one record for every CDR3 protein. Altogether around 170,000 distinct CDR3 sequences are present, around 14% being singletons, with the ten largest covering 25% to 30%. The specimen was PBMCs. The receptor source for this set is a human donor in good health (CMV status not recorded). Some clones in this sample may be carry-over from other donors' samples.

This sequence joins TRBV7-9 and TRBJ2-3, with 8 bases fitting TRBD2. CDR1 and CDR2 from the germline V gene are SEHNR and FQNEAQ (reference sequence). With 5 bases clipped from V and 6 bases from J, the junction kept 7 bases outside the gene matches. This CDR3 region has 14 residues. Written as DNA, the CDR3 is TGTGCCAGCAGCCCTGGGACTAGTATGGATACGCAGTATTTT. Protein: CASSPGTSMDTQYF.

The table lists this clonotype with many counts. The chain couples TRBV11-2 to TRBJ1-2; 7 nucleotides line up with TRBD1. V trimming: 6 bases; J trimming: 4 bases; junction bases outside the gene matches: 8. The CDR3 covers 14 residues. Germline V CDR1 and CDR2: SGHAT, FQNNGV. CDR3 sequence reads: CASSRQGGSYGYTF. CDR3 coding DNA: TGTGCCAGCAGTCGACAGGGAGGATCCTATGGCTACACCTTC.

Many counts were recorded for this clonotype. This rearrangement joins TRBV27 to TRBJ1-6, with D unresolved. The V gene lost 3 bases and the J gene lost 7 bases, with 13 bases spanning the gap. Per germline, CDR1 MNHEY and CDR2 SMNVEV (reference sequence). The CDR3 has 15 residues. CDR3 residues: CASSFGKFSNSPLHF. The CDR3, as DNA: TGTGCCAGCAGTTTCGGCAAATTCTCGAATTCACCCCTCCACTTT.